The source of this TCR beta chain is a study of T cell responses to AZD1222 COVID-19 vaccine. The V gene's germline CDR1 is LGHNA and CDR2 YSLEER. The V gene lost 0 bases and the J gene lost 5 bases, with 8 bases spanning the gap. The CDR3 length is 15 residues. The study's findings and limits: No day 14 peak samples; only post-peak repertoires were characterized. The donor group comprised mostly white British people and more females; the analysis possibly underestimated clonal diversity. Seropositivity was recorded at baseline in only a handful of AZD1222 recipients. When two AZD1222 doses had been given, Spike-specific TCR breadth and depth rose.

Data came from immunoSEQ multiplex PCR; TCRdb stores just in-frame clones and leaves some out. This sample has 130,000 or so clones, with 90% found just once. As concerns this clone: Its antigen is as yet unknown.

The receptor comes from an adult in good health. V and J are TRBV4-3 and TRBJ1-6; D remains ambiguous. This material consisted of peripheral blood, taken on day 0 of AZD1222 vaccination. In nucleotides, the CDR3 is TGCGCCAGCAGCCAAGATTTGAGGGATAATTCACCCCTCCACTTT. Protein sequence: CASSQDLRDNSPLHF.